Listed below are T cell receptor beta chains from one sample, sequenced in a study of T cells in Graves' hyperthyroidism and ophthalmopathy. TCRdb ran MiXCR on the multiplex PCR reads and lists one entry per CDR3 protein. The top ten clones hold around 21% of a sample with around 380,000 distinct CDR3 sequences, roughly 13% of them seen once. The sequenced sample consisted of blood. Receptors originate from a man aged 30 to 45 with Graves' hyperthyroidism that later progressed to Graves' ophthalmopathy. The CDR3 runs from the conserved cysteine through the conserved F or W. Each record gives: V gene, J gene, clone size, D gene, CDR3 DNA, CDR3 protein. D genes are given only for firm matches. Where a row states a size, it is once, few, many or the class of an expanded clone; other rows omit it.

TRBV12-5	TRBJ1-3	NA	NA	TGTGCTAGTGGTTTGGGGGGGAACTCTGGAAACACCATATATTTT	CASGLGGNSGNTIYF
TRBV9	TRBJ2-2	once	NA	TGTGCCAGCAGCGAGCGGTTCCAGGGGAAGTACACCGGGGAGCTGTTTTTT	CASSERFQGKYTGELFF
TRBV18	TRBJ2-1	many	TRBD2	TGTGCCAGCTCACCACCGGCGGGGGGCGCGTACAATGAGCAGTTCTTC	CASSPPAGGAYNEQFF
TRBV7-6	TRBJ2-5	once	NA	TGTGCCAGCGGCTTATTCGGTGCGCCTCAAGAGACCCAGTACTTC	CASGLFGAPQETQYF
TRBV20-1	TRBJ2-7	many	NA	TGCAGTGCCTCCGGCGCGATGAGCTCCTACGAGCAGTACTTC	CSASGAMSSYEQYF
TRBV12-3/TRBV12-4	TRBJ2-2	NA	NA	TGTGCCAGCAGGCGCTCTCGGGGTACCGGGGAGCTGTTTTTT	CASRRSRGTGELFF
TRBV7-9	TRBJ2-7	many	NA	TGTGCCAGCAGCTCACCCCGGTCCTACGAGCAGTACTTC	CASSSPRSYEQYF
TRBV6-1	TRBJ1-1	NA	TRBD1	TGTGCCAGCAGTGCCAGACAGGGCCTAGAAGCTTTCTTT	CASSARQGLEAFF
TRBV28	TRBJ1-5	few	TRBD1	TGTGCCAGCAGTTTCTTCAGGGGGCTCAATCAGCCCCAGCATTTT	CASSFFRGLNQPQHF
TRBV12-3/TRBV12-4	TRBJ1-1	many	NA	TGTGCCAGCACTCAGGGCTCTGAAGCTTTCTTT	CASTQGSEAFF
TRBV7-9	TRBJ2-4	few	NA	TGTGCCAGCAGCCCCTCCACCATGGCCAAAAACATTCAGTACTTC	CASSPSTMAKNIQYF
TRBV20-1	TRBJ2-3	NA	TRBD2	TGCAGTGCTTGGCGGGAGGCCCGAAGCACAGATACGCAGTATTTT	CSAWREARSTDTQYF
TRBV12-3/TRBV12-4	TRBJ2-2	once	NA	TGTGCCAGCAGTTCCGCAGTGAACACCGGGGAGCTGTTCTTT	CASSSAVNTGELFF
TRBV12-3/TRBV12-4	TRBJ2-5	many	TRBD1	TGTGCCAGCAAGAGATCAGGGGGCGAGTATCGGGACCAGTACTTC	CASKRSGGEYRDQYF
TRBV2	TRBJ2-3	NA	NA	TGTGCCAGCAGTGATCGGACGGAACTGGGGGATACGCAGTATTTT	CASSDRTELGDTQYF
TRBV7-9	TRBJ2-5	many	NA	TGTGCCAGCAGCTTAGTACGGCTCCGAGAGACCCAGTACTTC	CASSLVRLRETQYF
TRBV6-1	TRBJ2-7	many	TRBD1	TGTGCCAGCAGTCCGGAACAGGGGGAAAGACCCGGCCACTACGAGCAGTACTTC	CASSPEQGERPGHYEQYF
TRBV6-1	TRBJ2-1	few	TRBD2	TGTGCCAGCACCGTGACTAGCGGGGGTTCCTACAATGAGCAGTTCTTC	CASTVTSGGSYNEQFF
TRBV10-3	TRBJ1-6	many	NA	TGTGCCATCAGTGAGGAGAGCTCCTATAATTCACCCCTCCACTTT	CAISEESSYNSPLHF
TRBV12-3/TRBV12-4	TRBJ1-2	NA	TRBD1	TGTGCCAGCAGTTTACGGGGAACCGGGACAGGCTTCTATGGCTACACCTTC	CASSLRGTGTGFYGYTF
TRBV5-1	TRBJ1-1	few	NA	TGCGCCAGCAGCTTGGACCCCGGGAAGGCTTTCTTT	CASSLDPGKAFF
TRBV20-1	TRBJ2-1	many	NA	TGCAGTGCTAGATCTCCAACACTAGCCTATTCCTACAATGAGCAGTTCTTC	CSARSPTLAYSYNEQFF
TRBV6-1	TRBJ2-7	few	TRBD1	TGTGCCAGCAGTTCCCACCGGGACAGCTACGAGCAGTACTTC	CASSSHRDSYEQYF
TRBV2	TRBJ1-3	many	NA	TGTGCCAGCAGTCCAGACGGGAACTCTGGAAACACCATATATTTT	CASSPDGNSGNTIYF
TRBV20-1	TRBJ2-4	few	NA	TGCAGTGCTAGAGATTTGGTACAATTAGCCAAAAACATTCAGTACTTC	CSARDLVQLAKNIQYF
TRBV29-1	TRBJ2-5	few	NA	TGCAGCGTTGTGGCTAGTAAAGAGACCCAGTACTTC	CSVVASKETQYF
TRBV11-3	TRBJ2-5	many	TRBD1	TGTGCCAGCAGCTCACCGCCGGGACAGGGCCAAGAGACCCAGTACTTC	CASSSPPGQGQETQYF
TRBV20-1	TRBJ1-1	many	TRBD1	TGCAGTGCTAGAGAGGCGATGGACAGGGGGCTAATGAACACTGAAGCTTTCTTT	CSAREAMDRGLMNTEAFF
TRBV5-1	TRBJ1-6	NA	NA	TGCGCCAGCAGCTTGGCAGGGGAAGACTCACCCCTCCACTTT	CASSLAGEDSPLHF
TRBV5-8	TRBJ2-7	NA	TRBD1	TGTGCCAGCAGCAAGGACAGGGTAGGCGAGCAGTACTTC	CASSKDRVGEQYF
TRBV5-1	TRBJ1-5	few	NA	TGCGCCAGCAGCTTGGGCCCCGGGCCGGTGGAGCCCCAGCATTTT	CASSLGPGPVEPQHF
TRBV7-9	TRBJ1-2	many	NA	TGTGCCAGCAGCTTAGCGCGGCAGCGAAAAAACTATGGCTACACCTTC	CASSLARQRKNYGYTF
TRBV9	TRBJ2-1	many	TRBD2	TGTGCCAGCAGCGCCCCGGGACTAGGCTCCTACAATGAGCAGTTCTTC	CASSAPGLGSYNEQFF
TRBV11-2	TRBJ2-3	many	TRBD2	TGTGCCAGCACCCCCCAAGTAGCGGGGGGGCCAAGGGATACGCAGTATTTT	CASTPQVAGGPRDTQYF
TRBV5-1	TRBJ2-1	NA	TRBD2	TGCGCCAGCAGCGTGACTAGCCCTAGTGACAATGAGCAGTTCTTC	CASSVTSPSDNEQFF
TRBV4-2	TRBJ2-7	NA	TRBD1	TGTGCCAGCAGCCACCGGGACAGGGTAAGCGAGCAGTACTTC	CASSHRDRVSEQYF
TRBV20-1	TRBJ2-3	NA	TRBD2	TGCAGTGTCAAGTCTAGCGGGAGGTATACGCAGTATTTT	CSVKSSGRYTQYF
TRBV15	TRBJ2-2	many	NA	TGTGCCACCAGCAGAGTTATGCTAGCGCGAACCGGGGAGCTGTTTTTT	CATSRVMLARTGELFF
TRBV11-2	TRBJ2-5	many	TRBD1	TGTGCCAGCAGCTTGGGAGACAGGGGGGCTAGGGAGACCCAGTACTTC	CASSLGDRGARETQYF
TRBV5-1	TRBJ2-7	many	TRBD2	TGTGCCAGCAGCTTAGCGGGGGACGAGCAGTACTTC	CASSLAGDEQYF
TRBV27	TRBJ1-1	few	NA	TGTGCCAGCAGTTTAGAGGCAGGCATGAACACTGAAGCTTTCTTT	CASSLEAGMNTEAFF